These 21 T cell receptor beta chains were sequenced from one sample in a study of T cell responses to AZD1222 COVID-19 vaccine. Sequenced by immunoSEQ multiplex PCR; TCRdb stores in-frame clones only, minus some. The sample shows around 130,000 clones, more than 90% of them seen only once. Sequenced material: peripheral blood, taken 28 days after the second AZD1222 dose. Receptor source: an adult who received the AZD1222 COVID-19 vaccine.

The J gene is TRBJ2-2, the V gene TRBV7-2; 8 bases match TRBD1. The V gene's germline CDR1 is SGHTA and CDR2 FQGNSA. The CDR3 contains 16 residues. V trimming: 5 bases; J trimming: 1 base; junction bases outside the gene matches: 6. The CDR3 reads CASSPLRGRNTGELFF. As DNA, the CDR3 is TGTGCCAGCAGCCCCCTCAGGGGGCGGAACACCGGGGAGCTGTTTTTT.

Of note for this clone: At one boundary the junction diverges from the germline segment, which might be a read error. The chain is built from TRBV7-8 and TRBJ1-5, with TRBD1 as a possible D gene (5 bases). Germline assignment: CDR1 SGHVS and CDR2 FQNEAQ. The CDR3 totals 15 residues. CDR3 nucleotide sequence: TGTGCCAGCAGCTTAGACGGGGGTAGCTATCAGCCCCAGCATTTT. Translation gives CASSLDGGSYQPQHF.

The rearrangement joins TRBV7-3 to TRBJ2-5; either TRBD1 or TRBD2 may supply D (5 bases each). CDR3 length equals 15 residues. Germline lookup yields CDR1 SGHTA and CDR2 FQGTGA. Trimming removed 4 bases from V and 5 bases from J, with 17 bases in between. Here the CDR3 reads CASSSRDGEVETQYF. CDR3 nucleotide sequence: TGTGCCAGCAGCTCAAGGGACGGGGAAGTGGAGACCCAGTACTTC.

The chain is built from TRBV18 and TRBJ2-4; D not resolved. The V gene lost 3 bases and the J gene lost 1 base, with 13 bases spanning the gap. This CDR3 region has 16 residues. Germline CDR1 KGHSH, CDR2 LQKENI. In nucleotides, the CDR3 is TGTGCCAGCTCACCTAGGCCCTTGGAGGCCAAAAACATTCAGTACTTC. Protein: CASSPRPLEAKNIQYF.

The chain is built from TRBV30 and TRBJ1-2, with 7 bases identical to TRBD1. V lost 4 bases to trimming and J lost 3 bases; unmatched junction nucleotides: 14. Looked up from germline, CDR1 is GTSNPN and CDR2 is SVGIG (reference sequence). This CDR3 has 16 residues. CDR3 DNA: TGTGCCTGGACCGGTGACAGGGCCCTAGCGGACTATGGCTACACCTTC. This codes for CAWTGDRALADYGYTF. Together with reference TRBV30 and TRBJ1-2, the CDR3 gives the full variable domain: SQTIHQWPATLVQPVGSPLSLECTVEGTSNPNLYWYRQAAGRGLQLLFYSVGIGQISSEVPQNLSASRPQDRQFILSSKKLLLSDSGFYLCAWTGDRALADYGYTFGSGTRLTVV.

This clone was recorded only once. This rearrangement joins TRBV28 to TRBJ2-5; 12 bases line up with TRBD2. Germline assignment: CDR1 MDHEN and CDR2 SYDVKM. With V trimmed by 8 bases and J by 4 bases, 8 bases remained unmatched. The CDR3 is 15 amino acids. CDR3 in DNA: TGTGCCAGCGATTCACTAGCGGGGGGAAGAGAGACCCAGTACTTC. It is translated as CASDSLAGGRETQYF. Full variable domain (missing parts from reference TRBV28 and TRBJ2-5): DVKVTQSSRYLVKRTGEKVFLECVQDMDHENMFWYRQDPGLGLRLIYFSYDVKMKEKGDIPEGYSVSREKKERFSLILESASTNQTSMYLCASDSLAGGRETQYFGPGTRLLVL.

This clone was recorded only once. The rearrangement uses TRBV5-6 and TRBJ1-5; 8 nucleotides agree with TRBD1. The CDR3 loop spans 16 amino acids. V gave up 3 bases and J gave up 2 bases; unmatched junction bases: 7. CDR1 SGHDT and CDR2 YYEEEE come from the germline V gene. CDR3 coding DNA: TGTGCCAGCAGCTCAGCGACAGGGGCAGGCAATCAGCCCCAGCATTTT. Its protein is CASSSATGAGNQPQHF. Full variable domain (outside the CDR3, taken from reference TRBV5-6 and TRBJ1-5): DAGVTQSPTHLIKTRGQQVTLRCSPKSGHDTVSWYQQALGQGPQFIFQYYEEEERQRGNFPDRFSGHQFPNYSSELNVNALLLGDSALYLCASSSATGAGNQPQHFGDGTRLSIL.

V is TRBV27 and J is TRBJ2-2; 8 nucleotides match TRBD2. V lost 5 bases, J lost 6 bases, and 11 bases stayed unmatched. The CDR3 loop spans 16 amino acids. CDR1 and CDR2 from the germline V gene are MNHEY and SMNVEV (reference sequence). The CDR3: CASSTRTSQGPGELFF. For the CDR3, the DNA is TGTGCCAGCAGTACACGGACTAGCCAGGGGCCCGGGGAGCTGTTTTTT.

The gene calls are TRBV24-1 and TRBJ1-2; D is possibly TRBD1 (6 bases). V shed 2 bases and J shed 8 bases, with 8 bases lying between them. The germline V gene encodes CDR1 KGHDR and CDR2 SFDVKD. The CDR3 has 12 amino acids. CDR3 sequence reads: CATSDSGEGYTF. CDR3 nucleotides: TGTGCCACCAGTGATTCAGGGGAGGGCTACACCTTC.

The chain links TRBV19 to TRBJ2-5, with 11 nucleotides matching TRBD1. The V gene end was trimmed by 9 bases and the J gene end by 5 bases; junction bases not matched to a gene: 5. Looked up from germline, CDR1 is LNHDA and CDR2 is SQIVND (reference sequence). This CDR3 has 13 residues. The CDR3 protein is CASRTGGSETQYF. The CDR3 DNA reads TGTGCCAGCAGGACAGGGGGCTCTGAGACCCAGTACTTC.

The CDR3 bases are TGTGCCAGCAGCCCCCTAGCGGGGGACACAGATACGCAGTATTTT. Protein product: CASSPLAGDTDTQYF. The rearrangement joins TRBV4-2 to TRBJ2-3; 10 bases are a match to TRBD2. The CDR3 runs 15 residues. After removal of 4 bases from V and 2 bases from J, the junction contained 3 bases not matched to a gene. CDR1 is LGHNA and CDR2 is YNFKEQ in the germline V gene.

The chain employs TRBV27 and TRBJ1-1; D gene unclear. Trimming left V 0 bases short and J 0 bases short, with 8 bases between. Germline CDR1 MNHEY, CDR2 SMNVEV (reference sequence). This CDR3 has 15 residues. CDR3 DNA sequence: TGTGCCAGCAGTTTATCACCAGTTATGAACACTGAAGCTTTCTTT. As protein: CASSLSPVMNTEAFF.

The rearrangement uses TRBV7-2 and TRBJ2-7; D gene unclear. This CDR3 comprises 15 residues. The V gene lost 1 base and the J gene lost 0 bases, with 10 bases spanning the gap. The germline gives CDR1 SGHTA, CDR2 FQGNSA. CDR3 nucleotides: TGTGCCAGCAGCTTAGGGGCCTATACCTCCTACGAGCAGTACTTC. Encoded protein: CASSLGAYTSYEQYF.

The rearrangement uses TRBV4-3 and TRBJ2-3, with 8 bases identical to TRBD1. The CDR3 length is 15 residues. Trimming at V came to 3 bases and at J to 3 bases, leaving 5 bases not matched to a gene. Germline V CDR1 and CDR2: LGHNA, YSLEER. In DNA, the CDR3 is TGCGCCAGCAGCCATGGACAGGGTTTGACAGATACGCAGTATTTT. Encoded protein: CASSHGQGLTDTQYF.

V is TRBV5-1 and J is TRBJ1-4, with 7 bases that match TRBD1. The CDR3 loop spans 14 amino acids. The V and J ends lost 4 bases and 7 bases, in that order; junction bases with no gene match: 7. Germline-derived CDR1 and CDR2 are SGHRS and YFSETQ. CDR3 DNA: TGCGCCAGCAGCCTGGGACAGAGTGGTGAAAAACTGTTTTTT. Its translation: CASSLGQSGEKLFF. Full variable domain (outside the CDR3, taken from reference TRBV5-1 and TRBJ1-4): KAGVTQTPRYLIKTRGQQVTLSCSPISGHRSVSWYQQTPGQGLQFLFEYFSETQRNKGNFPGRFSGRQFSNSRSEMNVSTLELGDSALYLCASSLGQSGEKLFFGSGTQLSVL.

This chain links TRBV5-1 with TRBJ2-1, with 7 bases aligning to TRBD2. Germline values: CDR1 SGHRS, CDR2 YFSETQ. The J segment lost 5 bases and the V segment lost 0 bases, leaving 5 bases of the junction unmatched. The CDR3 is 15 residues long. CDR3 bases: TGCGCCAGCAGCTTGGCGGGGGGACTCAACAATGAGCAGTTCTTC. Translating it yields CASSLAGGLNNEQFF.

The J gene is TRBJ2-5, the V gene TRBV1; TRBD2 is the table's D call and was not checked against the DNA. TRBV1 represents a pseudogene. The length of the CDR3 is 16 residues. The CDR3 nucleotides read TGCACCAGCAGCCACAACCCCGGGATCACTAAAGAGACCCAGTACTTC. This gives the protein CTSSHNPGITKETQYF.

The V and J genes are TRBV3-1 (or the pseudogene TRBV3-2) and TRBJ2-7, with D unresolved. Germline V lookup: CDR1 LGHDT, CDR2 YNNKEL (reference sequence). Trimming pared 1 base from V and 5 bases from J, leaving 12 bases between. The length of the CDR3 is 14 residues. In nucleotides, the CDR3 is TGTGCCAGCAGCCAAGTTTTGGGGTTCCACGAGCAGTACTTC. Amino acids: CASSQVLGFHEQYF.

This clone has only a few counts. This chain joins TRBV7-2 and TRBJ2-7, with 10 bases lining up with TRBD2. Germline CDR1 is SGHTA and CDR2 is FQGNSA. CDR3 length: 15 residues. Germline trimming cut 2 bases from V and 0 bases from J; bases unmatched to any gene: 1. This CDR3 reads CASSLTSGDSYEQYF. The CDR3, as DNA: TGTGCCAGCAGCTTAACTAGCGGGGACTCCTACGAGCAGTACTTC.

The chain recombines TRBV11-2 with TRBJ2-2; D might be TRBD2 (6 bases). The CDR3 consists of 15 residues. V was shortened by 2 bases and J by 5 bases, with 12 bases between the two germline ends. Germline V gene data show CDR1 as SGHAT and CDR2 as FQNNGV. The CDR3 DNA follows: TGTGCCAGCAGCTTATTACAGGCGGGGACCGGGGAGCTGTTTTTT. Its translation: CASSLLQAGTGELFF. The full variable domain, completed using reference TRBV11-2 and TRBJ2-2, is EAGVAQSPRYKIIEKRQSVAFWCNPISGHATLYWYQQILGQGPKLLIQFQNNGVVDDSQLPKDRFSAERLKGVDSTLKIQPAKLEDSAVYLCASSLLQAGTGELFFGEGSRLTVL.

Remarks on this clone: In the same sample, other DNA sequences code for this CDR3. The rearrangement uses TRBV30 and TRBJ1-5, with D tentatively TRBD1 (6 bases). CDR3 length: 13 amino acids. The germline V gene has CDR1 GTSNPN and CDR2 SVGIG (reference sequence). Deletions cut 0 bases from V and 4 bases from J, with 7 bases between. CDR3 amino acids: CAWSVGGNQPQHF. The DNA for the CDR3 is TGTGCCTGGAGTGTAGGGGGAAATCAGCCCCAGCATTTT.